A selection of T cell receptor beta chains follows, all from one sample in a study of T cell changes during pregnancy in multiple sclerosis. Only in-frame clones appear in the TCRdb table, and some are missing; sequencing was by immunoSEQ multiplex PCR. The profile covers 75,000 to 80,000 clones, with about 94% appearing a single time and about 0.69% taken by the ten largest. The specimen was peripheral blood, collected in the second trimester of pregnancy. These TCRs come from a female donor in good health, enrolled as a control in a pregnancy study. Both conserved end residues are part of each CDR3. D genes are given only for firm matches. Size values are once, few and many counts, or a class for expanded clones, and some rows have none.

TRBJ1-1,-,-,TRBV30,CAGSLVSTEAFF,TGTGCCGGCAGTTTGGTATCCACTGAAGCTTTCTTT
TRBJ2-2,-,-,TRBV10-3,CATSKDRLDGELFF,TGTGCCACCTCAAAAGACAGACTCGACGGGGAGCTGTTTTTT
TRBJ1-1,-,TRBD1,TRBV18,CASSPRQGFHEAFF,TGTGCCAGCTCACCACGACAGGGGTTCCATGAGGCTTTCTTT
TRBJ2-2,-,TRBD2,TRBV4-2,CASSIRLAGTGELFF,TGTGCCAGCAGCATTAGGCTAGCGGGGACCGGGGAGCTGTTTTTT
TRBJ1-1,-,-,TRBV9,CASREGAVNTEAFF,TGTGCCAGCAGAGAAGGGGCCGTGAACACTGAAGCTTTCTTT
TRBJ1-2,-,-,TRBV7-2,CASSLAVGQGNYGYTF,TGTGCCAGCAGCTTAGCGGTCGGGCAGGGGAACTATGGCTACACCTTC
TRBJ2-5,-,TRBD2,TRBV7-9,CASQRGGLETQYF,TGTGCCAGCCAGCGGGGGGGCCTCGAGACCCAGTACTTC
TRBJ1-2,-,TRBD1,TRBV7-9,CASSFTGTVPNYGYTF,TGTGCCAGCAGCTTTACCGGGACAGTCCCTAACTATGGCTACACCTTC
TRBJ1-1,once,TRBD1,TRBV5-1,CASKPGTGNTEAFF,TGCGCCAGCAAACCCGGGACAGGCAACACTGAAGCTTTCTTT
TRBJ2-7,-,TRBD1,TRBV11-3,CASSTRTGAYEQYF,TGTGCCAGCAGCACTCGGACAGGGGCCTACGAGCAGTACTTC
TRBJ1-5,once,TRBD1,TRBV5-6,CASSYTTGGRGQPQHF,TGTGCCAGCAGCTATACTACAGGGGGCAGGGGTCAGCCCCAGCATTTT
TRBJ2-1,-,-,TRBV29-1,CSVEGPSGEQFF,TGCAGCGTTGAGGGTCCATCGGGTGAGCAGTTCTTC
TRBJ2-3,-,TRBD2,TRBV5-1,CASSLAKLAGHASTDTQYF,TGCGCCAGCAGCTTGGCCAAACTAGCGGGACACGCTAGCACAGATACGCAGTATTTT
TRBJ2-3,-,-,TRBV19,CASKTTASTDTQYF,TGTGCCAGTAAGACTACCGCAAGCACAGATACGCAGTATTTT
TRBJ2-7,-,-,TRBV9,CASSVGTVSYEQYF,TGTGCCAGCAGCGTAGGGACAGTCTCCTACGAGCAGTACTTC
TRBJ2-3,-,TRBD1,TRBV13,CASSYGTGQISTDTQYF,TGTGCCAGCAGCTATGGGACGGGACAGATTAGCACAGATACGCAGTATTTT
TRBJ2-5,once,-,TRBV30,CAWSGMVEEETQYF,TGTGCCTGGAGTGGTATGGTAGAAGAAGAGACCCAGTACTTC
TRBJ2-1,once,-,TRBV10-3,CAISADLNNEQFF,TGTGCCATCAGTGCGGACTTAAACAATGAGCAGTTCTTC
TRBJ1-1,once,-,TRBV23-1,CASSQSWQRLNTEAFF,TGCGCCAGCAGTCAATCCTGGCAACGCCTGAACACTGAAGCTTTCTTT
TRBJ2-1,-,-,TRBV7-2,CASSTTDSNEQFF,TGTGCCAGCAGCACTACAGACAGCAATGAGCAGTTCTTC
TRBJ1-2,once,-,TRBV7-3,CASSFSQYYGYTF,TGTGCCAGCAGCTTTTCACAGTACTATGGCTACACCTTC
TRBJ1-1,-,-,TRBV7-9,CASSLDRVGSFFF,TGTGCCAGCAGCTTAGACAGGGTAGGGTCGTTTTTCTTT
TRBJ1-1,-,TRBD1,TRBV5-3,CARSLTMTGVNTEAFF,TGTGCCAGAAGCTTGACAATGACAGGGGTGAACACTGAAGCTTTCTTT
TRBJ2-1,-,TRBD2,TRBV10-3,CAITTGTSGGESSYNEQFF,TGTGCCATCACTACCGGGACTAGCGGGGGCGAAAGCTCCTACAATGAGCAGTTCTTC
TRBJ1-2,-,TRBD1,TRBV19,CASSNTPGQGLYGYTF,TGTGCCAGTAGTAATACCCCGGGACAGGGGTTATATGGCTACACCTTC
TRBJ2-5,-,TRBD1,TRBV7-9,CASSSTDRGRAETQYF,TGTGCCAGCAGCTCGACCGACAGGGGGCGCGCCGAGACCCAGTACTTC
TRBJ2-3,-,TRBD1,TRBV10-2,CASREGQGATDTQYF,TGCGCCAGCAGGGAGGGACAGGGGGCCACAGATACGCAGTATTTT
TRBJ2-1,-,TRBD1,TRBV11-2,CASSRPGGEGDEQFF,TGTGCCAGCAGCCGGCCAGGGGGCGAAGGAGATGAGCAGTTCTTC
TRBJ2-7,once,TRBD2,TRBV14,CASSWTRREQYF,TGTGCCAGCAGCTGGACTAGGCGGGAGCAGTACTTC
TRBJ1-2,-,-,TRBV19,CATQGTANYGYTF,TGTGCCACCCAGGGAACAGCTAACTATGGCTACACCTTC
TRBJ2-4,-,-,TRBV19,CASSGNRNSKNIQYF,TGTGCCAGTAGTGGTAACAGGAATAGCAAAAACATTCAGTACTTC
TRBJ1-1,-,-,TRBV11-2,CASSLGANTEAFF,TGTGCCAGCAGCTTAGGAGCGAACACTGAAGCTTTCTTT
TRBJ1-1,-,-,TRBV4-1,CASSQGGGGLNTEAFF,TGCGCCAGCAGCCAAGGGGGAGGTGGCTTGAACACTGAAGCTTTCTTT
TRBJ1-1,-,-,TRBV7-9,CASSLALGGRWSTEAFF,TGTGCCAGCAGCTTAGCGCTCGGGGGGAGGTGGTCCACTGAAGCTTTCTTT
TRBJ1-2,-,TRBD1,TRBV19,CASRRTGTQGNYGYTF,TGTGCCAGTAGACGCACCGGGACACAGGGGAACTATGGCTACACCTTC
TRBJ1-1,once,-,TRBV9,CASSVEGRAAAFF,TGTGCCAGCAGCGTAGAGGGCAGGGCCGCAGCTTTCTTT
TRBJ2-7,-,-,TRBV30,CAWSVRTVRAYEQYF,TGTGCCTGGAGTGTCCGGACAGTGAGAGCCTACGAGCAGTACTTC
TRBJ2-7,-,TRBD2,TRBV5-8,CASSLPRLAGPSYEQYF,TGTGCCAGCAGCTTGCCCCGACTAGCGGGGCCCTCCTACGAGCAGTACTTC
TRBJ1-6,-,TRBD1,TRBV6-5,CASTLSTGGSSPLHF,TGTGCCAGCACCTTAAGTACAGGGGGTTCTTCACCCCTCCACTTT
TRBJ1-5,-,TRBD1,TRBV6-6,CASRSPGQGVNQPQHF,TGTGCCAGCAGGTCCCCGGGACAGGGGGTTAATCAGCCCCAGCATTTT
TRBJ2-6,-,-,TRBV9,CASSALTGANVLTF,TGTGCCAGCAGCGCCCTAACTGGGGCCAACGTCCTGACTTTC
TRBJ2-3,-,TRBD2,TRBV7-2,CASSARLAGGSTDTQYF,TGTGCCAGCAGCGCCCGACTAGCGGGGGGTTCTACAGATACGCAGTATTTT
TRBJ2-6,-,TRBD1,TRBV30,CAWSGLDRDLSGANVLTF,TGTGCCTGGAGCGGACTTGACAGGGATCTCTCTGGGGCCAACGTCCTGACTTTC
TRBJ1-2,-,TRBD1,TRBV11-2,CASSLGQGANGYTF,TGTGCCAGCAGCTTAGGGCAGGGGGCCAATGGCTACACCTTC
TRBJ2-2,-,TRBD1,TRBV4-1,CASSQSTGAGELFF,TGCGCCAGCAGCCAATCAACAGGGGCCGGGGAGCTGTTTTTT
TRBJ1-1,-,TRBD1,TRBV6-1,CASSARPGTGDGAEAFF,TGTGCCAGCAGTGCCCGCCCTGGGACAGGGGATGGAGCTGAAGCTTTCTTT
TRBJ1-1,-,-,TRBV19,CASSSRGGMNTEAFF,TGTGCCAGTAGTTCTCGGGGGGGGATGAACACTGAAGCTTTCTTT
TRBJ1-2,once,-,TRBV19,CASKEQGRGGGYTF,TGTGCCAGTAAAGAGCAGGGGCGAGGAGGTGGCTACACCTTC
TRBJ1-5,-,-,TRBV19,CASSIRDSNQPQHF,TGTGCCAGTAGTATCCGGGATAGCAATCAGCCCCAGCATTTT
TRBJ2-3,-,TRBD2,TRBV5-4,CASSLRLAGSTDTQYF,TGTGCCAGCAGCTTGAGGCTAGCGGGGAGCACAGATACGCAGTATTTT